One sample yielded the 3 T cell receptor beta chains listed below, sequenced in a study of blood T cell repertoires in COVID-19. The repertoire was sequenced with immunoSEQ multiplex PCR; TCRdb's copy has only in-frame clones and lacks some. The table includes more than 80,000 clones, around 72% detected once. Sequencing used peripheral blood. The receptor source for this set is a woman in her sixties or seventies in a cohort sampled during active or convalescent COVID-19.

This CDR3 reads CASSQDLTREQYF. The CDR3 DNA sequence: TGTGCCAGCAGCCAAGACCTGACGAGGGAGCAGTACTTC. V usage is TRBV4-2 and J usage is TRBJ2-7; D is ambiguous. The CDR3 length is 13 residues. The V end lost 0 bases, the J end lost 7 bases, and 10 bases lay between the germline ends. In germline, CDR1 is LGHNA, CDR2 YNFKEQ.

This clone was seen only a few times. This chain joins TRBV19 and TRBJ2-2, with 7 nucleotides matching TRBD1. The CDR3 consists of 17 residues. Germline CDR1 LNHDA, CDR2 SQIVND (reference sequence). Unmatched junction bases numbered 9, after V lost 5 bases and J lost 0 bases. The CDR3 sequence: CASSPSVTGTNTGELFF. CDR3 nucleotides: TGTGCCAGTAGTCCGTCGGTGACAGGGACGAACACCGGGGAGCTGTTTTTT.

The J gene is TRBJ2-5, the V gene TRBV12-5; TRBD1 aligns across 8 bases. This CDR3 contains 15 residues. CDR1 and CDR2 (germline): LGHNT, FRNRAP. V shed 1 base, J shed 2 bases, and the junction held 3 bases outside the gene matches. The CDR3 loop is CASGLGQGMQETQYF. CDR3 in DNA: TGTGCTAGTGGTTTGGGACAGGGGATGCAAGAGACCCAGTACTTC.